Below are 15 T cell receptor beta chains sequenced from a single sample in a study of technical replicates of blood from several donors. Measured with immunoSEQ multiplex PCR; TCRdb has only the in-frame clones, and not every one. The sample consists of 70,000 to 95,000 clones, about 97% of them appearing once. Input material: T cells isolated from PBMCs. The receptors come from a human donor in good health.

This chain connects TRBV4-1 to TRBJ2-4, with D uncertain. The ends were cut back, 1 base at V and 1 base at J, with 11 bases in the middle. Germline-derived CDR1 and CDR2 are MGHRA and YSYEKL. This CDR3 region has 16 residues. CDR3: CASSQVETEAKNIQYF. The CDR3 nucleotides are TGCGCCAGCAGCCAAGTCGAAACTGAGGCCAAAAACATTCAGTACTTC.

This clone occurred once. This rearrangement joins TRBV6-5 to TRBJ2-1; maybe TRBD2 (6 bases). V was clipped by 6 bases and J by 2 bases, with 14 bases between them. This CDR3 contains 15 residues. CDR1 and CDR2 (germline): MNHEY, SVGAGI. CDR3 DNA sequence: TGTGCCAGCAGCTCGGGGGAATTGACCTACAATGAGCAGTTCTTC. Its protein is CASSSGELTYNEQFF.

V gene TRBV6-5 combines with J gene TRBJ1-1; 8 bases are shared with TRBD1. The CDR3 extends over 13 amino acids. CDR1 and CDR2 from the germline V gene are MNHEY and SVGAGI. The J segment lost 4 bases and the V segment lost 5 bases, leaving 3 bases of the junction unmatched. The CDR3 is CASSLTGVTEAFF. The CDR3 DNA reads TGTGCCAGCAGTCTGACAGGGGTCACTGAAGCTTTCTTT.

V gene TRBV2 combines with J gene TRBJ2-5, with 7 positions matching TRBD1. The CDR3 loop spans 14 amino acids. J lost 3 bases, V lost 4 bases, and 5 bases had no gene match. CDR1 is SNHLY, CDR2 FYNNEI, per germline. Written as DNA, the CDR3 is TGTGCCAGCAGTGTTCCCAGGGGGAAAGAGACCCAGTACTTC. Amino acids: CASSVPRGKETQYF.

The chain combines TRBV7-2 with TRBJ2-7; weak D call: TRBD2 (6 bases). Germline values: CDR1 SGHTA, CDR2 FQGNSA. V lost 0 bases to trimming and J lost 2 bases, with 17 bases between them. The CDR3 runs 17 residues. The CDR3 region has the DNA TGTGCCAGCAGCTTAGCGGGGGGACGGATGCTAACCTACGAGCAGTACTTC. It codes for CASSLAGGRMLTYEQYF.

The chain recombines TRBV29-1 with TRBJ1-1; D is ambiguous. This CDR3 is 15 amino acids long. Germline CDR1 is SQVTM and CDR2 is ANQGSEA. The V end was cut by 5 bases, the J end by 4 bases, with 20 bases between. CDR3 loop: CSVIFQSSSSTEAFF. In nucleotides, the CDR3 is TGCAGCGTTATTTTCCAGTCAAGTTCCTCCACTGAAGCTTTCTTT.

The chain recombines TRBV15 with TRBJ1-5; a possible D gene is TRBD1 (5 bases). This CDR3 comprises 14 residues. Germline CDR1 reads LNHNV; CDR2 reads YYDKDF (reference sequence). Trimming took 3 bases from V and 7 from J, leaving 13 bases between them. CDR3 region: CATSRGEGGQPQHF. The DNA for the CDR3 is TGTGCCACCAGCAGGGGGGAGGGCGGACAGCCCCAGCATTTT.

Worth noting for this clone: It may be a read error: a sequence one base away is much more abundant. This CDR3 is also generated by other DNA sequences in the sample. The V call is TRBV6-5, the J call TRBJ2-3; TRBD2 might be the D (5 bases). The CDR3 loop spans 13 amino acids. The V gene lost 5 bases and the J gene lost 0 bases, with 6 bases spanning the gap. The V gene's germline CDR1 is MNHEY and CDR2 SVGAGI. In DNA, the CDR3 is TGTGCCAGCAGTAGGACTAGCACAGATACGCAGTATTTT. Translated: CASSRTSTDTQYF.

This chain joins TRBV7-7 and TRBJ2-1, with 10 bases matching TRBD2. Germline values: CDR1 SSHAT, CDR2 FNYEAQ (reference sequence). J lost 2 bases, V lost 1 base, and 5 bases had no gene match. The CDR3 is 17 amino acids. The CDR3 coding sequence is TGTGCCAGCAGCTTAGGCCCGGGACTAGCGCCCTACAATGAGCAGTTCTTC. Protein: CASSLGPGLAPYNEQFF.

The chain has TRBV7-9 and TRBJ1-1; D remains ambiguous. This CDR3 has 15 residues. V was pared by 1 base and J by 3 bases, with 12 bases between. Germline V gene lookup returns CDR1 SEHNR and CDR2 FQNEAQ (reference sequence). CDR3 residues: CASSLGETPHTEAFF. Here the CDR3 DNA reads TGTGCCAGCAGCTTAGGGGAGACACCTCACACTGAAGCTTTCTTT.

This chain links TRBV28 with TRBJ2-1; 11 bases are shared with TRBD2. The CDR3 is 18 amino acids. Trimming cost V 3 bases and J 8 bases; bases outside gene matches: 15. Germline CDR1 reads MDHEN; CDR2 reads SYDVKM. The CDR3 spells CASSFVLAGVTGLDEQFF. CDR3 sequence (DNA): TGTGCCAGCAGTTTCGTACTAGCGGGAGTTACCGGGTTGGATGAGCAGTTCTTC.

This sequence joins TRBV10-3 and TRBJ2-7, with D possibly matching TRBD1 (6 bases). V lost 8 bases to trimming and J lost 4 bases, with 18 bases between them. CDR3 length: 14 residues. Looked up from germline, CDR1 is ENHRY and CDR2 is SYGVKD. CDR3 in DNA: TGTGCCATCGGGAATAACAGGGAACTGTACGAGCAGTACTTC. Translated: CAIGNNRELYEQYF.

The chain uses TRBV2 and TRBJ2-1; D remains ambiguous. The length of the CDR3 is 14 residues. Germline V gene lookup returns CDR1 SNHLY and CDR2 FYNNEI. Trimming removed 2 bases from V and 7 bases from J, with 12 bases in between. Here the CDR3 DNA reads TGTGCCAGCAGTGAAACCAGAATTCCGAATGAGCAGTTCTTC. Its translation is CASSETRIPNEQFF.

The rearrangement uses TRBV4-1 and TRBJ1-1, with D hard to call. CDR1 MGHRA and CDR2 YSYEKL come from the germline V gene. Trimming took 2 bases from V and 0 from J, leaving 4 bases between them. This CDR3 spans 13 amino acids. The CDR3: CASSQPMNTEAFF. CDR3 DNA sequence: TGCGCCAGCAGCCAACCAATGAACACTGAAGCTTTCTTT.

The rearrangement joins TRBV4-3 to TRBJ1-1; D unclear. With 4 bases removed from V and 0 bases from J, the gap between germline ends came to 9 bases. This CDR3 has 14 amino acids. Germline V CDR1 and CDR2: LGHNA, YSLEER. The CDR3 loop reads CASSPGGLNTEAFF. As DNA, the CDR3 is TGCGCCAGCAGCCCGGGAGGATTGAACACTGAAGCTTTCTTT.